A selection of T cell receptor beta chains follows, all from one sample in a study of shared clonotypes between healthy human individuals. Data came from immunoSEQ multiplex PCR; TCRdb stores just in-frame clones and leaves some out. Of 300,000 or so clones listed, about 74% were seen once; the top ten hold about a tenth. The specimen sequenced was memory CD4+ T cells sorted from blood. Receptors were obtained from a young man in good health. The CDR3 runs from the conserved cysteine through the conserved F or W. The D gene is left open where the match is weak. Rows give clone size only sometimes, using once, few, many, or a class for an expanded clone.

clone size	V gene	J gene	D gene	CDR3 DNA	CDR3 protein
-	TRBV28	TRBJ1-5	-	TGTGCCAGCAGCGATTACTCCAATCAGCCCCAGCATTTT	CASSDYSNQPQHF
-	TRBV11-3	TRBJ1-1	-	TGTGCCAGCAGCTGGGGGTCCGGTGAAGCTTTCTTT	CASSWGSGEAFF
-	TRBV5-1	TRBJ2-3	-	TGCGCCAGCAGCTTGGTAGCCAGGGGAGGAGATACGCAGTATTTT	CASSLVARGGDTQYF
many	TRBV7-3	TRBJ2-7	-	TGTGCCAGCAGCTTAGGCGGGATGGGCTCCTACGAGCAGTACTTC	CASSLGGMGSYEQYF
-	TRBV28	TRBJ2-7	TRBD1	TGTGCCAGCACAGGACAGGGGTACGAGCAGTACTTC	CASTGQGYEQYF
-	TRBV6-5	TRBJ1-1	-	TGTGCCAGCAGTTACCGTGGTTTGCGTGAAAACACTGAAGCTTTCTTT	CASSYRGLRENTEAFF
-	TRBV6-1	TRBJ2-3	TRBD1	TGTGCCAGCAGTGCAGGGACAGCGACGCCGTATTTT	CASSAGTATPYF
-	TRBV28	TRBJ2-7	-	TGTGCCAGCAGCTCGGGGACTTCCTACGAGCAGTACTTC	CASSSGTSYEQYF
-	TRBV7-9	TRBJ1-5	-	TGTGCCAGCAGCTTAGATGATGCCAGACAGCCCCAGCATTTT	CASSLDDARQPQHF
-	TRBV19	TRBJ1-5	TRBD1	TGTGCCAGTAGTACTCAGGGGGTTAGCAATCAGCCCCAGCATTTT	CASSTQGVSNQPQHF
-	TRBV19	TRBJ2-1	TRBD1	TGTGCCAGCTCGATCGGGACAGGGGATGAGCAGTTCTTC	CASSIGTGDEQFF
many	TRBV5-6	TRBJ1-2	TRBD1	TGTGCCAGCAGCCCGCCGGGACAGGGATCTAACTATGGCTACACCTTC	CASSPPGQGSNYGYTF
-	TRBV2	TRBJ1-2	TRBD1	TGTGCCAGCTCCCGGGACAGGGATAATGGCTACACCTTC	CASSRDRDNGYTF
once	TRBV5-5	TRBJ2-7	-	TGTGCCAGCAGCTTGGTTGTGGGACCGACATACGAGCAGTACTTC	CASSLVVGPTYEQYF
-	TRBV7-3	TRBJ2-1	-	TGTGCCAGCAGCTTGAGGGGGGCCAGTAGTGAGCAGTTCTTC	CASSLRGASSEQFF
few	TRBV19	TRBJ2-7	-	TGTGCCAGTAGCTTAAAGGACGGCTACGAGCAGTACTTC	CASSLKDGYEQYF
-	TRBV5-1	TRBJ2-1	-	TGCGCCAGCAGCTTCGGCGGACACAATGAGCAGTTCTTC	CASSFGGHNEQFF
-	TRBV29-1	TRBJ2-2	TRBD2	TGCAGCGTTGGAGATAGCGGGAGCACCGGGGAGCTGTTTTTT	CSVGDSGSTGELFF
few	TRBV7-2	TRBJ1-2	-	TGTGCCAGCAGGGGGGACAAGGGTGTTGAGGGCTACACCTTC	CASRGDKGVEGYTF
-	TRBV5-1	TRBJ2-1	-	TGCGCCAGCGGGAGGAGCGTGCCGAGCTCCTACAATGAGCAGTTCTTC	CASGRSVPSSYNEQFF
-	TRBV18	TRBJ2-3	-	TGTGCCAGCTCACCGTCCGGCCTTAGGACAGATACGCAGTATTTT	CASSPSGLRTDTQYF
once	TRBV4-3	TRBJ2-2	-	TGCGCCAGCAGTGTAGTATGGAGCACCGGGGAGCTGTTTTTT	CASSVVWSTGELFF
once	TRBV5-6	TRBJ1-5	TRBD1	TGTGCCAGCAGCCCCGGGACAGGGGGTCTGGGCAATCAGCCCCAGCATTTT	CASSPGTGGLGNQPQHF
-	TRBV5-6	TRBJ1-2	-	TGTGCCAGCAGCTTGTCGCGTCCCGGGGGCTATGGCTACACCTTC	CASSLSRPGGYGYTF
-	TRBV7-9	TRBJ1-4	-	TGTGCCAGCAGCTTAACCCGGAATGAAAAACTGTTTTTT	CASSLTRNEKLFF
few	TRBV18	TRBJ1-2	TRBD1	TGTGCCAGCTCACTACTACAGGGGAGCCAACCGTCTTACTATGGCTACACCTTC	CASSLLQGSQPSYYGYTF
-	TRBV5-5	TRBJ2-7	TRBD2	TGTGCCAGCAGCGACGGACTAGGACCCTACGAGCAGTACTTC	CASSDGLGPYEQYF
-	TRBV27	TRBJ2-1	-	TGTGCCAGCAGTTTATTACTCCCCGGAAATGAGCAGTTCTTC	CASSLLLPGNEQFF
-	TRBV6-5	TRBJ2-1	-	TGTGCCAGCAGCTCACCCGGGAGTTATAGCAATGAGCAGTTCTTC	CASSSPGSYSNEQFF
-	TRBV4-1	TRBJ2-1	TRBD2	TGCGCCAGCAGCCAAGACGTAGCGGCGGGAGAATTTGGGTATGAGCAGTTCTTC	CASSQDVAAGEFGYEQFF
-	TRBV7-2	TRBJ2-2	-	TGTGCCAGCAGCTTAGTTCGGACATTGGCCACCGGGGAGCTGTTTTTT	CASSLVRTLATGELFF
-	TRBV7-9	TRBJ2-1	TRBD1	TGTGCCAGTTTTACCGGGACAGGGGACAATGAGCAGTTCTTC	CASFTGTGDNEQFF
few	TRBV5-1	TRBJ2-2	-	TGCGCCAGCAGCTTGGGGCCCGTCGGGGGACTGAACACCGGGGAGCTGTTTTTT	CASSLGPVGGLNTGELFF